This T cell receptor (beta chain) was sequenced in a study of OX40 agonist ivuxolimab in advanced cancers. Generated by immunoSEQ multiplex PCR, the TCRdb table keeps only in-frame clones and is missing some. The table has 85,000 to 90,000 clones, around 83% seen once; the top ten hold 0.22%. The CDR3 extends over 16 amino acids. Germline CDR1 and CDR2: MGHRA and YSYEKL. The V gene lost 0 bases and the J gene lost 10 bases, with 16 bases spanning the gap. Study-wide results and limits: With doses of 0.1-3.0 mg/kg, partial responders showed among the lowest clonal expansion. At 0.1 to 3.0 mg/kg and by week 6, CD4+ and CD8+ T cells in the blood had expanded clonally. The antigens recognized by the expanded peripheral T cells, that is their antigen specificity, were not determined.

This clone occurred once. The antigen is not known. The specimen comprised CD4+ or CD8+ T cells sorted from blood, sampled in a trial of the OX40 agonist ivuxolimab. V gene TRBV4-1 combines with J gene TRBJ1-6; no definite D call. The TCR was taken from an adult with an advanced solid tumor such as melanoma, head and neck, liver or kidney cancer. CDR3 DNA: TGCGCCAGCAGCCAAGAAGGAAGGCTGGCGGGCTCACCCCTCCACTTT. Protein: CASSQEGRLAGSPLHF.